The T cell receptor beta chain under discussion was sequenced for a study of cytomegalovirus exposure and HLA in healthy donors. It was healthy bone marrow donors who served as donors. With 60 Vbeta and 13 Jbeta primers, the PCR was carried out. Libraries were prepared by immunoSEQ multiplex PCR; TCRdb keeps only in-frame clonotypes and omits some of them. The table records 120,000 or so clones, 79% of them present only once. This clone has only one observation. Sequencing was performed on PBMCs. The source of this sequence is a man in his late teens or twenties in good health and CMV-seronegative.

This CDR3 is CASSLDSGYTGELFF. In nucleotides, the CDR3 is TGCGCCAGCAGCTTGGATAGCGGGTACACCGGGGAGCTGTTTTTT. The V gene is TRBV5-1, the J gene TRBJ2-2, with 7 bases matching TRBD2. Germline-derived CDR1 and CDR2 are SGHRS and YFSETQ. V shed 0 bases and J 3 bases; nucleotides not matched to a gene: 2. This CDR3 spans 15 amino acids.